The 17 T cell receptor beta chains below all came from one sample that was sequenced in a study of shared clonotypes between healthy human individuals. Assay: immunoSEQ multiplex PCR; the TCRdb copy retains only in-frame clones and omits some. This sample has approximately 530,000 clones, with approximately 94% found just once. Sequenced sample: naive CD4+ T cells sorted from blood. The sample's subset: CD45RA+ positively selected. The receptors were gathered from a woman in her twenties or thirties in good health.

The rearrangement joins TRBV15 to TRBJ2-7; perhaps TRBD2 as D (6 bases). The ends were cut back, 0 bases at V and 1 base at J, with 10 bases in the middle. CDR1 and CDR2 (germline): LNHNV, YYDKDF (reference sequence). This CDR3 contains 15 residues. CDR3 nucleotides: TGTGCCACCAGCAGAGATAGGGGACTTTCCTACGAGCAGTACTTC. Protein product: CATSRDRGLSYEQYF.

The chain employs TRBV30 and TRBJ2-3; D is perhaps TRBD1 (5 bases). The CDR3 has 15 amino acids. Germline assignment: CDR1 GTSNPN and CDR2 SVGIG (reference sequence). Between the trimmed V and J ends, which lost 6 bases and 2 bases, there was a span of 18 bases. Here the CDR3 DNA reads TGTGCCTGCCAGGTACGGCAGGGCCCCACAGATACGCAGTATTTT. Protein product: CACQVRQGPTDTQYF.

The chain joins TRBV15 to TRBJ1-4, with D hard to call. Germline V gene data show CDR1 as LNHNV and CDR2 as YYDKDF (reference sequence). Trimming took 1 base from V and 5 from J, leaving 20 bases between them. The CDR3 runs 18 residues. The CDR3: CATSRAGPLGFLNEKLFF. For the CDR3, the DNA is TGTGCCACCAGCAGAGCCGGGCCTCTTGGGTTCCTGAATGAAAAACTGTTTTTT.

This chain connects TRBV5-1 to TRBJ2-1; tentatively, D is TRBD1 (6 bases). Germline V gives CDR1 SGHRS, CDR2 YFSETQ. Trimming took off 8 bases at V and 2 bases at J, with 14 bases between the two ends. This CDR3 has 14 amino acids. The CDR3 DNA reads TGCGCCAGTTCCCAGGGGCCCCCCTACAATGAGCAGTTCTTC. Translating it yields CASSQGPPYNEQFF.

The CDR3 sequence: CASSFRTGGAIQPQHF. The CDR3 DNA reads as TGTGCCAGTAGTTTCAGGACAGGGGGCGCGATTCAGCCCCAGCATTTT. The chain links TRBV19 to TRBJ1-5; 11 bases line up with TRBD1. CDR1 is LNHDA, CDR2 SQIVND, per germline (reference sequence). The J segment lost 6 bases and the V segment lost 5 bases, leaving 9 bases of the junction unmatched. The CDR3 totals 16 residues.

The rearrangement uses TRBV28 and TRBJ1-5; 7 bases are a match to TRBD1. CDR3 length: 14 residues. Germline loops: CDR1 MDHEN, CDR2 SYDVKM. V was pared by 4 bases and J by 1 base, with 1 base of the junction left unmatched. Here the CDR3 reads CASSWGQSNQPQHF. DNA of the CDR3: TGTGCCAGCAGTTGGGGACAGAGCAATCAGCCCCAGCATTTT.

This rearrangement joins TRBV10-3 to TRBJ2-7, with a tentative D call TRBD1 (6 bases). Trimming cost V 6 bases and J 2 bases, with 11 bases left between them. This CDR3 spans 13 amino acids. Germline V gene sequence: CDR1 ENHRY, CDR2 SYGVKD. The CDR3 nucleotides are TGTGCCATCAGACTAGGGGGAGCCTACGAGCAGTACTTC. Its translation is CAIRLGGAYEQYF.

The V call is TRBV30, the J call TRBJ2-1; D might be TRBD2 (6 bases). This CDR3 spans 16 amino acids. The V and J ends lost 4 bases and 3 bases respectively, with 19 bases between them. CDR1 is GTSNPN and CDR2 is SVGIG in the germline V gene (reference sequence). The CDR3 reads CAWKKSGGSSYNEQFF. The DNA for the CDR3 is TGTGCCTGGAAGAAATCCGGAGGGTCGAGCTACAATGAGCAGTTCTTC.

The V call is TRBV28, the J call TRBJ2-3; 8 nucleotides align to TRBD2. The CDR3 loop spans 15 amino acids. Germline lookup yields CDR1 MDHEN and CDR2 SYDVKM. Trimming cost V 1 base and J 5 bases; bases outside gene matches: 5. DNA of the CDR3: TGTGCCAGCAGTTTATTTGCGGGAGGTAAAGATACGCAGTATTTT. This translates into CASSLFAGGKDTQYF.

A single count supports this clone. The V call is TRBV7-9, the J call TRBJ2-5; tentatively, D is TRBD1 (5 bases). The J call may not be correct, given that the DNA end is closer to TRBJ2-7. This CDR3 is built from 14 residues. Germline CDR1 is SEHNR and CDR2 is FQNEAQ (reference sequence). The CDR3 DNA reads TGTGCCAGCAGCCTGTCTCGACAGTGGTACGAGCAGTACTTC. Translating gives CASSLSRQWYEQYF.

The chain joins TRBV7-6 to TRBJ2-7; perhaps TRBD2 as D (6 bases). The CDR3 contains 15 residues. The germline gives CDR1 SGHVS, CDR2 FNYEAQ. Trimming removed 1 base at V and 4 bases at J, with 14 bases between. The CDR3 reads CASSLVSGSGYEQYF. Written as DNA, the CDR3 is TGTGCCAGCAGCTTAGTTTCCGGGAGCGGATACGAGCAGTACTTC.

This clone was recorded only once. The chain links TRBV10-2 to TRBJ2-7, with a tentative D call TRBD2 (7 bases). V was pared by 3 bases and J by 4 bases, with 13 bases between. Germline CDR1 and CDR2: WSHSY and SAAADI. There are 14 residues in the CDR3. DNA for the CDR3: TGCGCCAGCAGTGACAGAGCGGGACAATACGAGCAGTACTTC. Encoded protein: CASSDRAGQYEQYF.

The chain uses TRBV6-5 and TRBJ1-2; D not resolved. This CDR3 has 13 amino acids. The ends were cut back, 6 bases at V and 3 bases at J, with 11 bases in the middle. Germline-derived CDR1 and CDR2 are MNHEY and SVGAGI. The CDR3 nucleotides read TGTGCCAGCAGGGAGGGAGAATACTATGGCTACACCTTC. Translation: CASREGEYYGYTF.

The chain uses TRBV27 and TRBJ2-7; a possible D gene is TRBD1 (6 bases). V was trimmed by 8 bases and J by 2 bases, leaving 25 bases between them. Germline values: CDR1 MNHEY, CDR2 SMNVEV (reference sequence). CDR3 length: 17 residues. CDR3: CASAAFVGYRAPYEQYF. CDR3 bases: TGTGCCAGCGCTGCCTTTGTCGGGTACAGGGCTCCCTACGAGCAGTACTTC.

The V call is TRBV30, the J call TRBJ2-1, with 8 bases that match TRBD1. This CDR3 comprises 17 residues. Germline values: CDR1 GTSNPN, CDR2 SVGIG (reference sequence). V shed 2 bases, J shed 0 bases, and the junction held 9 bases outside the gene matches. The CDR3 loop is CAWSFQWTGSSYNEQFF. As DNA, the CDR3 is TGTGCCTGGAGTTTCCAATGGACAGGGAGCTCCTACAATGAGCAGTTCTTC.

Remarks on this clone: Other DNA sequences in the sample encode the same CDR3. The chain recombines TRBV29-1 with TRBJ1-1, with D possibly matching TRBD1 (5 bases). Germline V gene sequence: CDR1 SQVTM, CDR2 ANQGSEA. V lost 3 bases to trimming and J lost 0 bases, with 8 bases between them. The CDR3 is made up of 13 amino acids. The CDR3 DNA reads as TGCAGCGTTGACAGGGCCATGAACACTGAAGCTTTCTTT. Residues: CSVDRAMNTEAFF.

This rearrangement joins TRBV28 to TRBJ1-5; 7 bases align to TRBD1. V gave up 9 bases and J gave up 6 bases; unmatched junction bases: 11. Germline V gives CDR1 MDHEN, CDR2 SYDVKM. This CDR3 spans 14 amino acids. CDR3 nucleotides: TGTGCCAGTATGACAGGGATCGAACGTCAGCCCCAGCATTTT. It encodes CASMTGIERQPQHF.